This T cell receptor beta chain was captured in a study of CD8 T cells in Susac syndrome. Regarding this clonotype: What it recognizes is unknown.

An input of about 0.5 to 1 ug of RNA was subjected to reverse transcription using random hexamers. By means of immunoSEQ multiplex PCR, TCR beta CDR3 spanning 54 Vbeta and 13 Jbeta underwent amplification. TCRdb called the immunoSEQ multiplex PCR reads again in MiXCR, with one record for every CDR3 protein. Altogether fewer than 350,000 distinct CDR3 sequences are present, 65% to 90% being singletons, with the ten largest covering around 0.2%. Study-wide results and limits: As acknowledged by the study, its TCR sequencing and HLA analysis included a relatively small number of individuals.

TCR beta was sequenced from blood CD8+ and CD4+ T cells. TEMRA cells were FACS-enriched, and CD8+ and CD4+ T cells were isolated negatively. This sequence originates from a human donor with multiple sclerosis. Material: CD8+ T cells from PBMCs.

The CDR3 DNA reads TGTGCCAGCAGTTGGAGTTCAGGGGGAGTGTGGGGCGAGCAGTACTTC. Translation gives CASSWSSGGVWGEQYF. The J gene is TRBJ2-7, the V gene TRBV5-6; 7 nucleotides agree with TRBD1. The germline V gene encodes CDR1 SGHDT and CDR2 YYEEEE. With 5 bases clipped from V and 6 bases from J, the junction kept 17 bases outside the gene matches. This CDR3 comprises 16 residues.